The clone carrying this T cell receptor (beta chain) was recorded only once. Study processing details: Amplification of reference gene primers was used by the study to estimate nucleated cell counts. Sequenced by immunoSEQ multiplex PCR; TCRdb stores in-frame clones only, minus some. The V and J calls and clone size were taken over from that table, and D and trimming were inferred from the DNA. Found here are roughly 66,000 clones, over 80% of them singletons; the top ten hold approximately 7.9%. These data come from a study of blood T cell repertoires in COVID-19. CDR3 length: 16 amino acids. Germline CDR1 LGHNA, CDR2 YNFKEQ. V was pared by 5 bases and J by 0 bases, with 14 bases between.

This TCR was sampled from a human donor in a cohort sampled during active COVID-19. The V call is TRBV4-2, the J call TRBJ1-5; D might be TRBD1 (5 bases). Source material: peripheral blood. CDR3 coding DNA: TGTGCCAGCAGCAGTGTTCAGGGTTTTAGCAATCAGCCCCAGCATTTT. It translates to CASSSVQGFSNQPQHF.